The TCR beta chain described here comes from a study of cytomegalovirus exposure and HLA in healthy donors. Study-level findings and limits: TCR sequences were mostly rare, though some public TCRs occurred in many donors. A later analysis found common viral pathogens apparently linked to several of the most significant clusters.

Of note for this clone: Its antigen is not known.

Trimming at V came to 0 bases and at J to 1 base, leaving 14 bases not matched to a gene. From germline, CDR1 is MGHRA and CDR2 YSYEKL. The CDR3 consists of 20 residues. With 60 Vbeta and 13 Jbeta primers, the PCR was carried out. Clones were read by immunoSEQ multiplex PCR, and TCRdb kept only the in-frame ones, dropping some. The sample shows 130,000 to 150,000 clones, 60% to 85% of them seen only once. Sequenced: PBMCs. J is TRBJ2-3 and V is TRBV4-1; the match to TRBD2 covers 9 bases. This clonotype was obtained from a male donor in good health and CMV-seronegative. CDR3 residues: CASSQDKPSGAVVRTDTQYF. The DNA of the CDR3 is TGCGCCAGCAGCCAAGATAAACCTAGCGGGGCTGTCGTTCGCACAGATACGCAGTATTTT.